Shown below are 23 T cell receptor beta chains from a single sample sequenced in a study of T cells after yellow fever vaccination. In TCRdb, the 5' RACE reads were re-called with MiXCR into one record per CDR3 protein. The sample contains under 40,000 distinct CDR3 sequences, less than 8% of which appear only once. The sample in question was PBMCs, either bulk or a sorted T-cell subset (CD4+, CD8+, memory, or dextramer-sorted; not recorded which), obtained on the day of the first yellow fever vaccination. Every receptor here comes from a man aged 18 to 30 who received the YFV17D yellow fever vaccine.

A remark on this clonotype: Being one base from a much bigger clone, this may be a read error. V gene TRBV5-6 combines with J gene TRBJ2-2; D is possibly TRBD2 (5 bases). Trimming removed 6 bases at V and 8 bases at J, with 11 bases between. Germline V CDR1 and CDR2: SGHDT, YYEEEE. This CDR3 region has 12 residues. The CDR3 reads CASIFGGGELFF. CDR3 DNA sequence: TGTGCCAGCATCTTTGGCGGGGGGGAGCTGTTTTTT.

In this sample, this clonotype is medium-sized. The chain is built from TRBV7-2 and TRBJ2-4; 7 positions match TRBD1. The V segment lost 3 bases and the J segment 4 bases; nucleotides outside the gene matches: 6. This CDR3 is built from 15 residues. CDR1 and CDR2 from the germline V gene are SGHTA and FQGNSA. CDR3 sequence: CASSFYGTEKNIQYF. The CDR3 nucleotides read TGTGCCAGCAGCTTCTATGGGACAGAAAAAAACATTCAGTACTTC.

This clonotype was seen at least ten times. V gene TRBV20-1 combines with J gene TRBJ2-1; possible D gene TRBD1, 6 bases. The CDR3 is 15 residues long. CDR1 DFQATT and CDR2 SNEGSKA come from the germline V gene (reference sequence). Trimming removed 3 bases at V and 0 bases at J, with 12 bases between. The chain's CDR3 is CSASVGQSSYNEQFF. DNA for the CDR3: TGCAGTGCTAGTGTAGGACAGAGCTCCTACAATGAGCAGTTCTTC.

This clonotype has a count of ten or more. The gene calls are TRBV5-1 and TRBJ2-5, with 7 bases identical to TRBD1. V trimming: 7 bases; J trimming: 3 bases; junction bases outside the gene matches: 9. Per the germline V gene, CDR1 is SGHRS and CDR2 is YFSETQ. The CDR3 consists of 14 residues. The CDR3 coding sequence is TGCGCCAGCGGATTTCAGGGGGTGGAAGAGACCCAGTACTTC. This encodes CASGFQGVEETQYF.

The chain employs TRBV18 and TRBJ1-3, with D uncertain. Trimming took 1 base from V and 2 from J, leaving 9 bases between them. Per the germline V gene, CDR1 is KGHSH and CDR2 is LQKENI. The CDR3 loop spans 15 amino acids. The CDR3 bases are TGTGCCAGCTCACCACAGGCCCCACCTGGAAACACCATATATTTT. It codes for CASSPQAPPGNTIYF. Full variable domain (missing parts from reference TRBV18 and TRBJ1-3): NAGVMQNPRHLVRRRGQEARLRCSPMKGHSHVYWYRQLPEEGLKFMVYLQKENIIDESGMPKERFSAEFPKEGPSILRIQQVVRGDSAAYFCASSPQAPPGNTIYFGEGSWLTVV.

At least ten counts were recorded for this clonotype. An end of the junction differs from the germline gene, which may be a read error. This chain links TRBV10-3 with TRBJ2-7; maybe TRBD2 (6 bases). In germline, CDR1 is ENHRY, CDR2 SYGVKD. The CDR3 is made up of 12 amino acids. DNA of the CDR3: TGTGCCATCAGTGAGTCTGGAGTGGCGGGGAGCTTC. It specifies CAISESGVAGSF.

Points on this clonotype: This may be a read error, as it is one base from a much larger clone. The chain is built from TRBV5-5 and TRBJ2-3; unclear D gene. Germline V gene lookup returns CDR1 SGHKS and CDR2 YYEKEE (reference sequence). The CDR3 spans 14 residues. Trimming pared 4 bases from V and 3 bases from J, leaving 12 bases between. The CDR3 sequence: CASSIGPATDTQYF. CDR3 DNA sequence: TGTGCCAGCAGCATTGGGCCAGCGACAGATACGCAGTATTTT.

In this sample, this clonotype turned up many times. The chain uses TRBV20-1 and TRBJ2-3; 9 bases are shared with TRBD2. This CDR3 has 14 amino acids. Germline V gives CDR1 DFQATT, CDR2 SNEGSKA (reference sequence). J lost 6 bases, V lost 5 bases, and 9 bases had no gene match. The CDR3 is CSASLAGIGDTQYF. As DNA, the CDR3 is TGCAGTGCTTCCCTAGCGGGGATCGGGGATACGCAGTATTTT.

This clonotype has at least ten counts. This chain uses TRBV10-2 with TRBJ2-1; no clear D gene. V gave up 1 base and J gave up 8 bases, with 18 bases separating them. Germline V gives CDR1 WSHSY, CDR2 SAAADI. CDR3 size: 16 residues. CDR3 bases: TGCGCCAGCAGTGAGTACCCGAAAGGATCGCACGATGAGCAGTTCTTC. This gives the protein CASSEYPKGSHDEQFF.

This clonotype has a handful of counts. V and J are TRBV27 and TRBJ1-5, with a tentative D call TRBD1 (6 bases). Looked up from germline, CDR1 is MNHEY and CDR2 is SMNVEV (reference sequence). V lost 4 bases and J lost 1, with 20 bases in between. The CDR3 consists of 18 residues. CDR3 in amino acids: CASSSGRGPVSSNQPQHF. CDR3 nucleotides: TGTGCCAGCAGTTCAGGCAGGGGCCCCGTATCGAGCAATCAGCCCCAGCATTTT.

The chain combines TRBV2 with TRBJ1-1; D is ambiguous. Deletions cut 6 bases from V and 6 bases from J, with 14 bases between. The CDR3 runs 13 residues. Germline V CDR1 and CDR2: SNHLY, FYNNEI. The chain's CDR3 is CASRVRVTAEAFF. The CDR3 region has the DNA TGTGCCAGCAGGGTCCGGGTGACCGCTGAAGCTTTCTTT.

This clonotype was detected many times. This chain joins TRBV5-1 and TRBJ1-6; unclear D gene. The CDR3 is 14 amino acids. The V end lost 1 base, the J end lost 6 bases, and 8 bases lay between the germline ends. Germline CDR1 reads SGHRS; CDR2 reads YFSETQ. CDR3: CASSLQPSNSPLHF. The CDR3 DNA reads as TGCGCCAGCAGCTTGCAACCCTCTAATTCACCCCTCCACTTT.

This chain links TRBV7-2 with TRBJ2-1; 13 bases line up with TRBD2. With V trimmed by 5 bases and J by 3 bases, 1 base remained unmatched. Germline CDR1 and CDR2: SGHTA and FQGNSA. The CDR3 totals 15 residues. In DNA form, the CDR3 reads TGTGCCAGCAGCACTAGCGGGGGGGGCTACAATGAGCAGTTCTTC. It yields the protein CASSTSGGGYNEQFF.

The sample holds a few counts of this clonotype. The chain recombines TRBV24-1 with TRBJ1-5; D not resolved. The CDR3 has 17 residues. The V gene lost 0 bases and the J gene lost 3 bases, with 14 bases spanning the gap. Germline assignment: CDR1 KGHDR and CDR2 SFDVKD. The CDR3 is CATSDLLGRSYNQPQHF. The CDR3 nucleotides are TGTGCCACCAGTGATTTGCTAGGGCGGTCTTACAATCAGCCCCAGCATTTT.

This clonotype was seen repeatedly, ten times or more. The gene calls are TRBV24-1 and TRBJ2-7; 7 nucleotides align to TRBD1. This CDR3 has 16 amino acids. Germline CDR1 KGHDR, CDR2 SFDVKD. The V gene end was trimmed by 5 bases and the J gene end by 4 bases; junction bases not matched to a gene: 13. In DNA form, the CDR3 reads TGTGCCACCAGTGCGAACCCCCGGGACAGCTATTACGAGCAGTACTTC. As protein: CATSANPRDSYYEQYF.

This clonotype was seen at least ten times. The junction differs from germline at one of its ends, possibly a read error. This chain joins TRBV19 and TRBJ2-1, with D perhaps TRBD2 (5 bases). CDR3 length: 13 amino acids. Germline CDR1 LNHDA, CDR2 SQIVND (reference sequence). The CDR3 DNA reads TGTGCCAGTAGTATCGCTAGCTACAGTGAGCAGTTCTTC. Translated, it gives CASSIASYSEQFF.

This clonotype was seen many times. The chain joins TRBV6-5 to TRBJ1-1; maybe TRBD1 (5 bases). Between the trimmed V and J ends, which lost 3 bases and 5 bases, there was a span of 10 bases. The CDR3 runs to 13 residues. CDR1 and CDR2 from the germline V gene are MNHEY and SVGAGI. CDR3 DNA sequence: TGTGCCAGCAGTTATCGGGACCAGACTGAAGCTTTCTTT. This encodes CASSYRDQTEAFF.

This clonotype came up once. A junction end diverges from the germline sequence, so it may reflect a read error. V gene TRBV19 combines with J gene TRBJ2-2; perhaps TRBD1 as D (5 bases). Germline lookup yields CDR1 LNHDA and CDR2 SQIVND (reference sequence). The CDR3 is made up of 15 amino acids. The CDR3 is CGSSRFRGNTGELFF. CDR3 in DNA: TGTGGCAGTAGCCGCTTTAGGGGGAACACCGGGGAGCTGTTTTTT.

V usage is TRBV5-8 and J usage is TRBJ2-1, with 11 nucleotides matching TRBD2. CDR3 length: 16 residues. J was trimmed by 8 bases and V by 9 bases; bases with no gene match: 16. The V gene's germline CDR1 is SGHTS and CDR2 YDEGEE. CDR3 in DNA: TGTGCCATGGGCCCTATATTAGCGGGGGGGCAGGATGAGCAGTTCTTC. Its protein is CAMGPILAGGQDEQFF.

The chain joins TRBV19 to TRBJ1-6, with D unclear. This CDR3 has 14 amino acids. CDR1 is LNHDA and CDR2 is SQIVND in the germline V gene (reference sequence). Trimming shortened V by 5 bases and J by 9 bases, and 14 bases separated the two germline ends. The CDR3, as DNA: TGTGCCAGTAGTCCAGCAGGTCGGGCTTCACCCCTCCACTTT. Its protein is CASSPAGRASPLHF.

This clonotype was counted a few times. The chain uses TRBV13 and TRBJ2-3; D call uncertain. V shed 5 bases and J shed 2 bases, with 8 bases lying between them. The CDR3 contains 13 residues. Looked up from germline, CDR1 is PRHDT and CDR2 is FYEKMQ (reference sequence). CDR3 in DNA: TGTGCCAGCAGCCAAAGATCCACAGATACGCAGTATTTT. As protein: CASSQRSTDTQYF.

This clonotype was seen many times. The rearrangement joins TRBV5-4 to TRBJ1-4; D is uncertain. Trimming pared 0 bases from V and 8 bases from J, leaving 14 bases between. The CDR3 totals 15 residues. Per the germline V gene, CDR1 is SGHNT and CDR2 is YYREEE (reference sequence). The CDR3 nucleotides are TGTGCCAGCAGCTTGGACAACCTCGGCGGGGAAAAACTGTTTTTT. Its protein is CASSLDNLGGEKLFF.

The table lists this clonotype with many counts. V gene TRBV3-1 combines with J gene TRBJ1-2; D might be TRBD1 (6 bases). Germline V gene lookup returns CDR1 LGHDT and CDR2 YNNKEL (reference sequence). The CDR3 is made up of 13 amino acids. V was cut by 2 bases and J by 9 bases, with 13 bases left in between. Here the CDR3 reads CASSQSQGQSYTF. Written as DNA, the CDR3 is TGTGCCAGCAGCCAAAGCCAGGGGCAGAGCTACACCTTC.